This T cell receptor (beta chain) derives from a study of response to subunit inactivated influenza vaccine. At least ten counts were recorded for this clonotype. Antigen specificity is unknown. TCRdb analysed the RT-PCR reads with MiXCR anew, one entry per CDR3 protein. This table holds hundreds of thousands of distinct CDR3 sequences, around a fifth found once. The trim removed 4 bases at V and 3 bases at J, leaving 6 bases unmatched. Germline lookup yields CDR1 LGHDT and CDR2 YNNKEL (reference sequence). This CDR3 spans 14 amino acids. Notes on the study in general: The authors put forward the suggestion that each seasonal influenza vaccination may bring in only a limited number of new T cells.

V gene TRBV3-1 combines with J gene TRBJ2-7; 7 nucleotides agree with TRBD2. The TCR sequence derives from a man aged 50 to 69 who received an inactivated influenza vaccine. Source: PBMCs from blood, taken about 20 months after vaccination. DNA of the CDR3: TGTGCCAGCAGCCCAGGACTAGTTGGCTACGAGCAGTACTTC. Translating it yields CASSPGLVGYEQYF.